The T cell receptor beta chain described here comes from a study of CD8 T cell repertoires and HIV-1 epitope variants. Overall study: Tested: three Gag epitope families, Nef HW9 and YT9.

With respect to this clone: As yet, its antigen is unknown.

The germline gives CDR1 SGHVS, CDR2 FQNEAQ. After removal of 4 bases from V and 1 base from J, the junction contained 8 bases not matched to a gene. This CDR3 region has 16 residues. Data came from immunoSEQ multiplex PCR; TCRdb stores just in-frame clones and leaves some out. Of roughly 5,000 clones in the sample, about 62% were seen once. The chain links TRBV7-8 to TRBJ1-2, with 8 bases fitting TRBD1. This clonotype was sampled from a male donor with HIV. Sequenced material: cultured CD8+ T cells derived from PBMCs. The CDR3 here is CASSSPGQGFNYGYTF. For the CDR3, the DNA is TGTGCCAGCAGCTCTCCAGGACAGGGCTTTAACTATGGCTACACCTTC.